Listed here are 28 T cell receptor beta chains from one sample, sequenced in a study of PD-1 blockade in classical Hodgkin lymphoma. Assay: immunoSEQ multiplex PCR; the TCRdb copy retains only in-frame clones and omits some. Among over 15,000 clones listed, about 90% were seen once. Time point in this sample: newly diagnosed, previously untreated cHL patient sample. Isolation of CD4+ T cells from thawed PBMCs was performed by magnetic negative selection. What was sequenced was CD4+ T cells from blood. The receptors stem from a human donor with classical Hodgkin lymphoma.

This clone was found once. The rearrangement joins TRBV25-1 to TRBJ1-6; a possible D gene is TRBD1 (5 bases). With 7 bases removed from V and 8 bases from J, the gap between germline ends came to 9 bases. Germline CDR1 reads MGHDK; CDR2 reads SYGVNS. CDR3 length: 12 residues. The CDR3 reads CASMGRDSPLHF. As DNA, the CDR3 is TGTGCCAGCATGGGACGGGATTCACCCCTCCACTTT.

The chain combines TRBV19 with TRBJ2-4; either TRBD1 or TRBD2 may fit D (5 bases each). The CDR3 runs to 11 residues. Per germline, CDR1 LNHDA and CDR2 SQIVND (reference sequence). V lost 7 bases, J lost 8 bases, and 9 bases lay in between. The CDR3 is CASTGLDIQYF. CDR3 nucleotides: TGTGCCAGTACGGGGCTAGACATTCAGTACTTC.

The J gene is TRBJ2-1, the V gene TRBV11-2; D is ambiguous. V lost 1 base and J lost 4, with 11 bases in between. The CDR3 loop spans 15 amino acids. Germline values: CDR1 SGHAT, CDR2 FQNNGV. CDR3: CASSLVNLPYNEQFF. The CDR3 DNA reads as TGTGCCAGCAGCTTAGTGAATTTGCCTTACAATGAGCAGTTCTTC.

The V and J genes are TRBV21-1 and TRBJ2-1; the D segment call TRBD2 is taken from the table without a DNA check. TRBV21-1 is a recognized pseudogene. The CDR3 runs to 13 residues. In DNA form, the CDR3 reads TGTGCCAGCAGCCCCCGGGGGAGGAATGAGCAGTTCTTC. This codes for CASSPRGRNEQFF.

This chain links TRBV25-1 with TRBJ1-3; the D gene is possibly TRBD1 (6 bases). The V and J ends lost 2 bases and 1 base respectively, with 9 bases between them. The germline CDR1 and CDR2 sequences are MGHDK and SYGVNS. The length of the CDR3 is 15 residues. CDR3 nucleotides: TGTGCCAGCAGTGAAACAGGGATTTCTGGAAACACCATATATTTT. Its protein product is CASSETGISGNTIYF. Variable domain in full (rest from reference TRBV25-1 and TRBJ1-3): EADIYQTPRYLVIGTGKKITLECSQTMGHDKMYWYQQDPGMELHLIHYSYGVNSTEKGDLSSESTVSRIRTEHFPLTLESARPSHTSQYLCASSETGISGNTIYFGEGSWLTVV.

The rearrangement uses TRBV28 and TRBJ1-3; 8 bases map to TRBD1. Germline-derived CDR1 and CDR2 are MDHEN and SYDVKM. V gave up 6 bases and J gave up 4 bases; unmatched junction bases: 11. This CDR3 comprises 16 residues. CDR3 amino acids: CASRGLRTGRGNTIYF. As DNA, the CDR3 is TGTGCCAGCAGGGGCCTACGGACAGGGCGCGGAAACACCATATATTTT.

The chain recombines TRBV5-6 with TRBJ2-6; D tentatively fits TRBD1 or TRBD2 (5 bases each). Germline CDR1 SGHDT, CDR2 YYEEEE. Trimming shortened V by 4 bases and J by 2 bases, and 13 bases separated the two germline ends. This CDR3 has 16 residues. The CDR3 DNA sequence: TGTGCCAGCAGCCTGGACATGGGGGCTGGGGCCAACGTCCTGACTTTC. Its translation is CASSLDMGAGANVLTF.

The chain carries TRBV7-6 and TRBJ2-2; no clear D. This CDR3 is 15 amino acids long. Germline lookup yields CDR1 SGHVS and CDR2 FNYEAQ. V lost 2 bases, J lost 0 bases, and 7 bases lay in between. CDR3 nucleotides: TGTGCCAGCAGCTTACAGGCTTCGAACACCGGGGAGCTGTTTTTT. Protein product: CASSLQASNTGELFF.

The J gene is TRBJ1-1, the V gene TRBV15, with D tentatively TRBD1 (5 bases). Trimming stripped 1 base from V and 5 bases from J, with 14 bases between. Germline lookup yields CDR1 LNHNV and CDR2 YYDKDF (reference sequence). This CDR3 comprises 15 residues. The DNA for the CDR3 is TGTGCCACCAGCAGAGCCCCGGGGACGGGAACTGAAGCTTTCTTT. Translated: CATSRAPGTGTEAFF.

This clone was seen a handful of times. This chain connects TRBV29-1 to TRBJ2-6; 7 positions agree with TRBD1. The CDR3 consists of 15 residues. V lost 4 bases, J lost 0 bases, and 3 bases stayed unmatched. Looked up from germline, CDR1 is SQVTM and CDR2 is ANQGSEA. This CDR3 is CSVGRDSSGANVLTF. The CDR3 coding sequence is TGCAGCGTTGGTAGGGACAGCTCTGGGGCCAACGTCCTGACTTTC.

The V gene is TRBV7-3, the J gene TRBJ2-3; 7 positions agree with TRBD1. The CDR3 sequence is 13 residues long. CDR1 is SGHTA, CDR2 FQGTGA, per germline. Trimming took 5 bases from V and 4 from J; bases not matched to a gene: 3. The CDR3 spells CASSPQGSDTQYF. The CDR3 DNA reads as TGTGCCAGCAGCCCACAGGGGTCAGATACGCAGTATTTT.

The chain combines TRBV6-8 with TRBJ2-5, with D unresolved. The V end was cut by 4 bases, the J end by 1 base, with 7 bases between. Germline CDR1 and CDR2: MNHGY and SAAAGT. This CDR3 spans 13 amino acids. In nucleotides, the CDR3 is TGTGCCAGCAGTTGGGCTCCCCAAGAGACCCAGTACTTC. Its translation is CASSWAPQETQYF.

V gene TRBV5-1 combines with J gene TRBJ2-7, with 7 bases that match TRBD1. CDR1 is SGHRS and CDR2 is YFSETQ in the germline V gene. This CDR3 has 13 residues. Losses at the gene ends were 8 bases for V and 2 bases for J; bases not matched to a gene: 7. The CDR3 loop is CASRRDSTYEQYF. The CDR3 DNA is TGCGCCAGTCGCCGGGACAGCACCTACGAGCAGTACTTC.

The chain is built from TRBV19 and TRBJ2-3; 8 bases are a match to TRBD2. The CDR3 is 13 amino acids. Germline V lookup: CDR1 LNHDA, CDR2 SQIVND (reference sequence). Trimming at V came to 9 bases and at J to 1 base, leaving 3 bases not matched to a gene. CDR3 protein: CASSLAGTDTQYF. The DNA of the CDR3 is TGTGCCAGCTCACTAGCGGGCACAGATACGCAGTATTTT.

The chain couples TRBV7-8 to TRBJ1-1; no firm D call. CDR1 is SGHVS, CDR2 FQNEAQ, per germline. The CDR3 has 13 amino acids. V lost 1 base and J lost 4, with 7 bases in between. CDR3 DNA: TGTGCCAGCAGCTTAGTGCCGGGCACTGAAGCTTTCTTT. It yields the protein CASSLVPGTEAFF.

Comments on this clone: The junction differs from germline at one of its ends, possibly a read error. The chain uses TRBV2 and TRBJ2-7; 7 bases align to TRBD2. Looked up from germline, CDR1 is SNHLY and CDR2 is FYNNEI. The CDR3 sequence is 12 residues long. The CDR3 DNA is TGTGCCAGCAGAAGCTTCCGGGACTACACGCTCTTC. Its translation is CASRSFRDYTLF.

The CDR3 DNA reads TGTGCCAGCAGCTCCGGACACTCCTACGAGCAGTACTTC. The encoded protein is CASSSGHSYEQYF. This chain uses TRBV7-6 with TRBJ2-7; possible D gene TRBD1, 5 bases. Germline CDR1 SGHVS, CDR2 FNYEAQ. Between the trimmed V and J ends, which lost 4 bases and 0 bases, there was a span of 7 bases. The CDR3 length is 13 residues.

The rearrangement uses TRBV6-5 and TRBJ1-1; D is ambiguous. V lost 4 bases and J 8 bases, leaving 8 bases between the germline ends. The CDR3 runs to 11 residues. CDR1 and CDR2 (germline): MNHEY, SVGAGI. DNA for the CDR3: TGTGCCAGCAGTTCCCGATTAGAAGCTTTCTTT. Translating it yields CASSSRLEAFF.

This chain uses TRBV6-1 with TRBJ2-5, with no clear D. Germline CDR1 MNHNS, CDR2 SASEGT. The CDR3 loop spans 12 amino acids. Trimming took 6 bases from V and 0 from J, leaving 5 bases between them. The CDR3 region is CASSPNQETQYF. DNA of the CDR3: TGTGCCAGCAGCCCCAACCAAGAGACCCAGTACTTC.

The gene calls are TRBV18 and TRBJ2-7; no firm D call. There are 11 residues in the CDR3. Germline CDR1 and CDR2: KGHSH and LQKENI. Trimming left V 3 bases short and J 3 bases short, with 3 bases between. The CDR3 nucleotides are TGTGCCAGCTCACCGGGCTACGAGCAGTACTTC. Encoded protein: CASSPGYEQYF. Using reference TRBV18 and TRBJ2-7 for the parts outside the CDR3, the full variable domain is NAGVMQNPRHLVRRRGQEARLRCSPMKGHSHVYWYRQLPEEGLKFMVYLQKENIIDESGMPKERFSAEFPKEGPSILRIQQVVRGDSAAYFCASSPGYEQYFGPGTRLTVT.

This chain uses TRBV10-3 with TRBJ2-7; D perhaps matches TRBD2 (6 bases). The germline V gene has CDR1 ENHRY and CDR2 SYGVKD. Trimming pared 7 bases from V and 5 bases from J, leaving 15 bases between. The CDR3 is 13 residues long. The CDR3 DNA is TGTGCCATCACCCGGGAGCCTGGGAACGAGCAGTACTTC. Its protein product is CAITREPGNEQYF.

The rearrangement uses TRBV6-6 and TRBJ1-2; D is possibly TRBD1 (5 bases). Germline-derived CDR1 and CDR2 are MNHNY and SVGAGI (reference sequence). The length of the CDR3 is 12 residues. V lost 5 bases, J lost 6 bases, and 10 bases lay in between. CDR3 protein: CASSPTEDGYTF. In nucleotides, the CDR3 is TGTGCCAGCAGTCCGACAGAGGATGGCTACACCTTC.

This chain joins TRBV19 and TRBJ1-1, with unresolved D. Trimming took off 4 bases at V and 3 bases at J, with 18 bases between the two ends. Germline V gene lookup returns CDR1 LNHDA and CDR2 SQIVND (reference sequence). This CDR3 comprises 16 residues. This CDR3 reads CASSTPIGRPDTEAFF. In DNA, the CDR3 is TGTGCCAGTAGTACCCCGATTGGTAGGCCCGACACTGAAGCTTTCTTT.

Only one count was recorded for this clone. CDR3 amino acids: CASSLGVATNEKLFF. For the CDR3, the DNA is TGCGCCAGCAGCTTGGGGGTGGCAACTAATGAAAAACTGTTTTTT. The V and J genes are TRBV5-1 and TRBJ1-4; D is unclear. Trimming removed 0 bases from V and 0 bases from J, with 6 bases in between. Germline V gene data show CDR1 as SGHRS and CDR2 as YFSETQ. The CDR3 spans 15 residues.

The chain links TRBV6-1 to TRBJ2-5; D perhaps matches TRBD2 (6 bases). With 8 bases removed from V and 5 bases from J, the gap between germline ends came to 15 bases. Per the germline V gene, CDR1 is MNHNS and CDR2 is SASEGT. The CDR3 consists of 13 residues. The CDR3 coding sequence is TGTGCCAGCGCCCGGGGGATGGGGGAGACCCAGTACTTC. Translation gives CASARGMGETQYF.

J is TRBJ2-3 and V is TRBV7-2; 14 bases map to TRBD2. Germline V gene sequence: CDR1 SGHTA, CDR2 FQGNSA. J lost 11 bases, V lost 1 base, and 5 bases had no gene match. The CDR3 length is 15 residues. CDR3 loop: CASSLVGTSGSLQYF. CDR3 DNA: TGTGCCAGCAGCTTAGTTGGGACTAGCGGGAGCCTGCAGTATTTT.

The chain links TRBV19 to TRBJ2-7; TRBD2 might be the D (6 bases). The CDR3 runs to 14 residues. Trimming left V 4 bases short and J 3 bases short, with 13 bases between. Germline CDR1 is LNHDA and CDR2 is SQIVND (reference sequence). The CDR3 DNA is TGTGCCAGTAGTACCTTCGGCGGGGACTACGAGCAGTACTTC. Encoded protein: CASSTFGGDYEQYF.

CDR3 nucleotide sequence: TGCGCCAGCAGCCCCGGGGGGCGGCTAGCGGGAGGATACGAGCAGTACTTC. This translates into CASSPGGRLAGGYEQYF. The V gene is TRBV4-1, the J gene TRBJ2-7; TRBD2 matches at 11 bases. Germline CDR1 and CDR2: MGHRA and YSYEKL. The CDR3 has 17 amino acids. The junction had 12 bases not matched to a gene; V was cut back by 4 bases and J by 4 bases.